These 5 T cell receptor beta chains were all obtained from the same sample, sequenced in a study of blood T cells in healthy people across ages. The authors ran a second PCR of roughly 6 to 12 cycles using a sample-barcoded 5' primer and a J-beta primer mix. Each CDR3 protein is one row after TCRdb ran MiXCR on the 5' RACE reads. Of over 1.5 million distinct CDR3 sequences listed, around 50% are singletons. The sample was blood. These TCRs come from a woman in her 40s in good health.

This clonotype occurred a few times. The V and J genes are TRBV27 and TRBJ2-1, with 14 bases identical to TRBD2. The CDR3 totals 15 residues. The germline V gene encodes CDR1 MNHEY and CDR2 SMNVEV (reference sequence). V was clipped by 3 bases and J by 8 bases; unmatched bases: 3. The CDR3 sequence: CASSFGTSGGDEQFF. The CDR3 DNA reads as TGTGCCAGCAGTTTCGGGACTAGCGGGGGTGATGAGCAGTTCTTC.

This clonotype was picked up a small number of times. V is TRBV10-3 and J is TRBJ2-5; 9 bases are a match to TRBD1. The germline V gene has CDR1 ENHRY and CDR2 SYGVKD. The CDR3 length is 14 residues. Trimming took 6 bases from V and 2 from J; bases not matched to a gene: 4. As DNA, the CDR3 is TGTGCCATCAGGAAGGACAGGGGACAAGAGACCCAGTACTTC. Its translation: CAIRKDRGQETQYF.

A few counts support this clonotype. The J gene is TRBJ2-6, the V gene TRBV6-2 or TRBV6-3; D might be TRBD1 or TRBD2, each matching 5 bases. Trimming shortened V by 4 bases and J by 4 bases, and 11 bases separated the two germline ends. The germline gives CDR1 MNHEY, CDR2 SVGEGT. The CDR3 loop spans 15 amino acids. The CDR3 sequence is CASSFGARGANVLTF. As DNA, the CDR3 is TGTGCCAGCAGTTTCGGGGCGCGGGGGGCCAACGTCCTGACTTTC.

The chain joins TRBV28 to TRBJ1-2; maybe TRBD1 (5 bases). The V gene's germline CDR1 is MDHEN and CDR2 SYDVKM. CDR3 length: 15 residues. V dropped 4 bases and J dropped 2 bases, with 14 bases sitting between them. The CDR3: CASSSPGPENYGYTF. CDR3 sequence (DNA): TGTGCCAGCAGTTCCCCGGGACCAGAGAACTATGGCTACACCTTC.

Comment on this clonotype: One junction end disagrees with the germline gene, perhaps due to a read error. V and J are TRBV7-9 and TRBJ2-1; maybe TRBD1 (6 bases). The germline V gene has CDR1 SEHNR and CDR2 FQNEAQ (reference sequence). There are 13 residues in the CDR3. CDR3 residues: CAISLAGAGEQFF. DNA for the CDR3: TGTGCCATCAGCTTAGCAGGGGCGGGTGAGCAGTTCTTC. The entire variable domain, with the rest obtained from reference TRBV7-9 and TRBJ2-1, is as follows: DTGVSQNPRHKITKRGQNVTFRCDPISEHNRLYWYRQTLGQGPEFLTYFQNEAQLEKSRLLSDRFSAERPKGSFSTLEIQRTEQGDSAMYLCAISLAGAGEQFFGPGTRLTVL.